These 26 T cell receptor beta chains originate from one sample sequenced in a study of CD8 T cells in ankylosing spondylitis. In TCRdb, the 5' RACE reads were re-called with MiXCR into one record per CDR3 protein. The sample consists of about 200,000 distinct CDR3 sequences, more than 10% of them appearing once. The material sequenced was blood, either unsorted or a sorted T cell fraction (not recorded which). The receptors here all came from a male donor with ankylosing spondylitis or in good health (not recorded which).

The rearrangement uses TRBV3-1 and TRBJ2-7; 7 bases are shared with TRBD2. V shed 1 base, J shed 7 bases, and the junction held 4 bases outside the gene matches. Looked up from germline, CDR1 is LGHDT and CDR2 is YNNKEL (reference sequence). The CDR3 length is 13 residues. The CDR3 sequence is CASSQGLASEQYF. The DNA of the CDR3 is TGTGCCAGCAGCCAAGGACTAGCTAGTGAGCAGTACTTC.

This chain joins TRBV12-3 or TRBV12-4 and TRBJ2-1; TRBD1 is a possible D gene (5 bases). V lost 6 bases and J lost 6, with 9 bases in between. The CDR3 runs to 12 residues. CDR3 residues: CASSRQINEQFF. The CDR3 nucleotides are TGTGCCAGCAGCCGACAGATCAATGAGCAGTTCTTC.

In regard to this clonotype: One junction end does not reproduce the germline sequence, and a read error may be involved. The gene calls are TRBV6-6 and TRBJ2-1; D may be TRBD2 (5 bases). The CDR3 is made up of 13 amino acids. Germline loops: CDR1 MNHNY, CDR2 SVGAGI (reference sequence). This CDR3 is CASTTGSYNEQFF. CDR3 bases: TGTGCTAGCACGACGGGGAGCTACAATGAGCAGTTCTTC.

This clonotype was seen ten or more times. The chain employs TRBV5-1 and TRBJ2-1; D remains ambiguous. Trimming took 2 bases from V and 9 from J, leaving 12 bases between them. The CDR3 is made up of 13 amino acids. Germline V gene data show CDR1 as SGHRS and CDR2 as YFSETQ. The CDR3, as DNA: TGCGCCAGCAGCTTAGCGCCCGGGTCTGAGCAGTTCTTC. Translation gives CASSLAPGSEQFF.

In its sample, this clonotype was seen a few times. The V and J genes are TRBV12-5 and TRBJ2-1; D is unclear. Deletions cut 1 base from V and 5 bases from J, with 9 bases between. CDR1 and CDR2 (germline): LGHNT, FRNRAP. The CDR3 sequence is 14 residues long. This CDR3 reads CASGLGEGDNEQFF. In DNA form, the CDR3 reads TGTGCTAGTGGTTTGGGGGAAGGCGACAATGAGCAGTTCTTC.

This chain uses TRBV4-1 with TRBJ2-2, with TRBD2 matching over 10 bases. The V and J ends lost 8 bases and 3 bases, in that order; junction bases with no gene match: 6. This CDR3 contains 15 residues. CDR1 and CDR2 (germline): MGHRA, YSYEKL. The CDR3 coding sequence is TGCGCCAGCTGCCCTCTAGCGGGGGACACCGGGGAGCTGTTTTTT. Translation: CASCPLAGDTGELFF.

This clonotype was counted between two and nine times. The CDR3 region has the DNA TGTGCCAGCAGCTTAGCGCTTGACAGGACGAACTATGGCTACACCTTC. Its translation is CASSLALDRTNYGYTF. This chain joins TRBV7-9 and TRBJ1-2, with D possibly matching TRBD1 (6 bases). Looked up from germline, CDR1 is SEHNR and CDR2 is FQNEAQ (reference sequence). The CDR3 consists of 16 residues. V was cut by 0 bases and J by 2 bases, with 13 bases left in between.

The gene calls are TRBV4-1 and TRBJ2-5, with D perhaps matching TRBD1 (5 bases). CDR3 length equals 13 residues. Trimming removed 4 bases at V and 2 bases at J, with 8 bases between. From germline, CDR1 is MGHRA and CDR2 YSYEKL. The CDR3 loop is CASSRGEQETQYF. The CDR3 DNA reads TGCGCCAGCAGCCGGGGCGAACAAGAGACCCAGTACTTC.

This clonotype occurred a few times. V is TRBV7-9 and J is TRBJ2-5, with D possibly TRBD2 on 5 matching bases. The CDR3 spans 16 residues. V was cut by 5 bases and J by 4 bases, with 20 bases left in between. Germline V gives CDR1 SEHNR, CDR2 FQNEAQ (reference sequence). The CDR3 here is CASSTHPGSRGETQYF. In nucleotides, the CDR3 is TGTGCCAGCAGCACCCACCCGGGGAGTAGAGGAGAGACCCAGTACTTC.

Worth noting for this clonotype: This may arise from a read error, as a much more abundant clone is one base away. The chain couples TRBV12-3 or TRBV12-4 to TRBJ2-5; no clear D gene. The CDR3 covers 14 residues. For the CDR3, the DNA is TGTGCCTGCAGTTCATCTAAGTACCAAGAGACCCAGTACTTC. As protein: CACSSSKYQETQYF.

This clonotype appeared a few times. The genes are TRBV6-5 and TRBJ2-3; TRBD1 or TRBD2 may be the D gene (5 bases each). Deletions cut 1 base from V and 1 base from J, with 9 bases between. Germline V gene lookup returns CDR1 MNHEY and CDR2 SVGAGI. The CDR3 is made up of 15 amino acids. CDR3 protein: CASSYFRGGTDTQYF. DNA for the CDR3: TGTGCCAGCAGTTACTTCCGAGGGGGCACAGATACGCAGTATTTT.

The chain carries TRBV27 and TRBJ2-7; maybe TRBD1 (6 bases). The V gene lost 4 bases and the J gene lost 3 bases, with 13 bases spanning the gap. The CDR3 contains 14 residues. Germline CDR1 and CDR2: MNHEY and SMNVEV (reference sequence). The CDR3 nucleotides read TGTGCCAGCAGTTCCCTTGGGACATTCTACGAGCAGTACTTC. Translation: CASSSLGTFYEQYF.

V usage is TRBV7-2 and J usage is TRBJ1-6; D ambiguous. This CDR3 comprises 15 residues. V was pared by 3 bases and J by 0 bases, with 6 bases between. Germline lookup yields CDR1 SGHTA and CDR2 FQGNSA. The CDR3 protein is CASSFIGSYNSPLHF. CDR3 DNA sequence: TGTGCCAGCAGCTTCATTGGCTCCTATAATTCACCCCTCCACTTT.

V and J are TRBV3-1 and TRBJ1-5; maybe TRBD1 (5 bases). The V end was cut by 0 bases, the J end by 6 bases, with 12 bases between. Germline loops: CDR1 LGHDT, CDR2 YNNKEL (reference sequence). The CDR3 is made up of 15 amino acids. DNA of the CDR3: TGTGCCAGCAGCCAAGATATGGGGGGAGGTCAGCCCCAGCATTTT. Translating it yields CASSQDMGGGQPQHF. The full variable domain, rest sourced from reference TRBV3-1 and TRBJ1-5, is DTAVSQTPKYLVTQMGNDKSIKCEQNLGHDTMYWYKQDSKKFLKIMFSYNNKELIINETVPNRFSPKSPDKAHLNLHINSLELGDSAVYFCASSQDMGGGQPQHFGDGTRLSIL.

This clonotype was seen more than once but under ten times. This chain links TRBV4-1 with TRBJ2-7; TRBD2 matches 9 bases. The CDR3 has 16 amino acids. Germline assignment: CDR1 MGHRA and CDR2 YSYEKL. V was clipped by 0 bases and J by 6 bases; unmatched bases: 9. The CDR3 is CASSQEARGGSSEQYF. As DNA, the CDR3 is TGCGCCAGCAGCCAAGAGGCGCGGGGGGGCAGTTCCGAGCAGTACTTC.

This clonotype has more than one count but fewer than ten. This sequence joins TRBV10-3 and TRBJ1-2; D uncertain. Trimming stripped 6 bases from V and 4 bases from J, with 24 bases between. This CDR3 comprises 17 residues. In germline, CDR1 is ENHRY, CDR2 SYGVKD. CDR3 amino acids: CAISAKVGDKYPYGYTF. The CDR3 region has the DNA TGTGCCATCAGCGCAAAGGTCGGAGACAAATACCCCTATGGCTACACCTTC.

The V and J genes are TRBV5-5 and TRBJ2-1; 7 positions match TRBD2. The CDR3 spans 18 residues. V lost 3 bases and J lost 0; bases outside the gene matches: 12. The V gene's germline CDR1 is SGHKS and CDR2 YYEKEE (reference sequence). The DNA of the CDR3 is TGTGCCAGCAGCTACCGGCCCAGCGGGGTGAGCTCCTACAATGAGCAGTTCTTC. This codes for CASSYRPSGVSSYNEQFF. Using reference TRBV5-5 and TRBJ2-1 for the parts outside the CDR3, the full variable domain is DAGVTQSPTHLIKTRGQQVTLRCSPISGHKSVSWYQQVLGQGPQFIFQYYEKEERGRGNFPDRFSARQFPNYSSELNVNALLLGDSALYLCASSYRPSGVSSYNEQFFGPGTRLTVL.

This clonotype was counted between two and nine times. This chain uses TRBV4-1 with TRBJ1-4; D not certain. V lost 4 bases to trimming and J lost 3 bases, with 12 bases between them. The CDR3 extends over 15 amino acids. Germline V gene data show CDR1 as MGHRA and CDR2 as YSYEKL. The CDR3 region is CASSPEDRANEKLFF. The CDR3 DNA reads as TGCGCCAGCAGCCCAGAGGACCGTGCTAATGAAAAACTGTTTTTT.

This clonotype was observed many times. The chain recombines TRBV5-1 with TRBJ1-5, with D perhaps TRBD1 (6 bases). V shed 3 bases and J shed 4 bases, with 14 bases lying between them. The V gene's germline CDR1 is SGHRS and CDR2 YFSETQ. CDR3 length: 15 amino acids. This chain's CDR3 is CASSSGGGTNQPQHF. CDR3 bases: TGCGCCAGCAGCTCGGGAGGGGGAACTAATCAGCCCCAGCATTTT. Full variable domain (remainder filled in from reference TRBV5-1 and TRBJ1-5): KAGVTQTPRYLIKTRGQQVTLSCSPISGHRSVSWYQQTPGQGLQFLFEYFSETQRNKGNFPGRFSGRQFSNSRSEMNVSTLELGDSALYLCASSSGGGTNQPQHFGDGTRLSIL.

The rearrangement links TRBV7-8 to TRBJ2-2; either TRBD1 or TRBD2 may fit D (5 bases each). Germline lookup yields CDR1 SGHVS and CDR2 FQNEAQ. The CDR3 length is 22 residues. Between the trimmed V and J ends, which lost 4 bases and 0 bases, there was a span of 30 bases. CDR3 bases: TGTGCCAGCAGCTGTGGGCAAAGGGACCTGACGTGGGGGACGACGAACACCGGGGAGCTGTTTTTT. Its protein is CASSCGQRDLTWGTTNTGELFF.

The chain couples TRBV30 to TRBJ2-1; D remains ambiguous. V was trimmed by 4 bases and J by 1 base, leaving 8 bases between them. Germline loops: CDR1 GTSNPN, CDR2 SVGIG (reference sequence). The CDR3 has 13 amino acids. The CDR3 nucleotides are TGTGCCTGGAATGGCGATTCCTACAATGAGCAGTTCTTC. Translating it yields CAWNGDSYNEQFF. Looking up the rest from reference TRBV30 and TRBJ2-1 gives the full variable domain: SQTIHQWPATLVQPVGSPLSLECTVEGTSNPNLYWYRQAAGRGLQLLFYSVGIGQISSEVPQNLSASRPQDRQFILSSKKLLLSDSGFYLCAWNGDSYNEQFFGPGTRLTVL.

This clonotype came up a few times. The chain has TRBV29-1 and TRBJ2-1, with D maybe TRBD1 (6 bases). Trimming left V 6 bases short and J 0 bases short, with 12 bases between. Germline V lookup: CDR1 SQVTM, CDR2 ANQGSEA. The CDR3 is made up of 14 amino acids. The CDR3 here is CSVQRGSSYNEQFF. DNA for the CDR3: TGCAGCGTGCAGAGGGGGTCCTCCTACAATGAGCAGTTCTTC.

The V and J genes are TRBV7-9 and TRBJ2-7; D is perhaps TRBD1 or TRBD2 (6 bases each). CDR1 is SEHNR and CDR2 is FQNEAQ in the germline V gene (reference sequence). The CDR3 runs to 16 residues. The V and J ends lost 5 bases and 1 base respectively, with 18 bases between them. The DNA for the CDR3 is TGTGCCAGCAGCCCCCTGGCGGGACAAGGATCCTACGAGCAGTACTTC. Its protein product is CASSPLAGQGSYEQYF. The full variable domain, with the rest looked up from reference TRBV7-9 and TRBJ2-7, is DTGVSQNPRHKITKRGQNVTFRCDPISEHNRLYWYRQTLGQGPEFLTYFQNEAQLEKSRLLSDRFSAERPKGSFSTLEIQRTEQGDSAMYLCASSPLAGQGSYEQYFGPGTRLTVT.

V and J are TRBV3-1 and TRBJ1-4, with 9 bases that match TRBD1. Per germline, CDR1 LGHDT and CDR2 YNNKEL (reference sequence). The trim removed 2 bases at V and 16 bases at J, leaving 17 bases unmatched. CDR3 length: 16 residues. The CDR3 nucleotides read TGTGCCAGCAGCCAAAAGAGCTCGGCCCTGGACAGGGGAAAGTTTTTT. Translation gives CASSQKSSALDRGKFF. The whole variable domain, filled in from reference TRBV3-1 and TRBJ1-4, reads DTAVSQTPKYLVTQMGNDKSIKCEQNLGHDTMYWYKQDSKKFLKIMFSYNNKELIINETVPNRFSPKSPDKAHLNLHINSLELGDSAVYFCASSQKSSALDRGKFFGSGTQLSVL.

This clonotype was seen many times. The chain combines TRBV29-1 with TRBJ2-1; TRBD2 matches 7 bases. CDR3 length: 14 amino acids. After removal of 5 bases from V and 3 bases from J, the junction contained 7 bases not matched to a gene. CDR1 and CDR2 (germline): SQVTM, ANQGSEA. CDR3 bases: TGCAGCGTTTCCGGGACTAACCTCTACAATGAGCAGTTCTTC. Its translation: CSVSGTNLYNEQFF.

This clonotype turned up a few times. The chain links TRBV24-1 to TRBJ1-1, with 7 bases that match TRBD1. The CDR3 loop spans 14 amino acids. V shed 12 bases and J 1 base; nucleotides not matched to a gene: 10. Germline values: CDR1 KGHDR, CDR2 SFDVKD. The CDR3: CAPYRGGGNTEAFF. The CDR3 DNA follows: TGTGCCCCATACAGGGGAGGGGGGAACACTGAAGCTTTCTTT.